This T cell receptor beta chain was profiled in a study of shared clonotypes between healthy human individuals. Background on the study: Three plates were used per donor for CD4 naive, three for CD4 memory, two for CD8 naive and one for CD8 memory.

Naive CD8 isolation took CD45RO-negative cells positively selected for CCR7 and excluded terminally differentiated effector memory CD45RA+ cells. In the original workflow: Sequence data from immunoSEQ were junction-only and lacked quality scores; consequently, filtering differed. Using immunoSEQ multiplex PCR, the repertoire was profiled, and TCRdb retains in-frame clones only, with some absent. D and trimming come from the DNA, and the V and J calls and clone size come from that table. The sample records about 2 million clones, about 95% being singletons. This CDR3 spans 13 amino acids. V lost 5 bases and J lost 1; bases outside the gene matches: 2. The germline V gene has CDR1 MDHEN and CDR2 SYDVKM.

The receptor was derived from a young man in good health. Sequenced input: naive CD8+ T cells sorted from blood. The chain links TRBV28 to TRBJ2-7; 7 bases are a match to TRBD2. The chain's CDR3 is CASSQAGSYEQYF. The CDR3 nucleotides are TGTGCCAGCAGTCAAGCGGGGTCCTACGAGCAGTACTTC.